The 18 T cell receptor beta chains below come from one sample, sequenced in a study of blood T cell repertoires in COVID-19 (dated by TCRdb to between 2020 and 2021). Library prep was done by the immunoSEQ multiplex PCR assay. TCRdb provides this immuneACCESS table in a form limited to in-frame rearrangements. Some clones are lacking; in checked studies, under half of them reflect an unresolved V gene, and why the rest are absent is not known. The table for this sample lists 180,000 or so clones; 86% of them were counted only once. The ten largest clones represent 3% to 4% of the sample. Material: peripheral blood. Every receptor here comes from a man aged 65-85 years with acute or convalescent COVID-19.

The CDR3 is CASNRGNSPLHF. The CDR3 nucleotides are TGTGCCAGCAATCGCGGGAATTCACCCCTCCACTTT. The rearrangement joins TRBV12-3 or TRBV12-4 to TRBJ1-6; D is ambiguous. V shed 7 bases and J shed 7 bases, with 8 bases lying between them. The CDR3 covers 12 residues.

The rearrangement uses TRBV4-1 and TRBJ2-1; 15 nucleotides match TRBD2. J gave up 12 bases and V 1 base, and 4 bases lay outside the gene matches. This CDR3 has 15 amino acids. CDR1 is MGHRA and CDR2 is YSYEKL in the germline V gene. In DNA form, the CDR3 reads TGCGCCAGCAGCCAAGGGACTAGCGGGGGGGTCGTGCAGTTCTTC. This codes for CASSQGTSGGVVQFF.

The chain joins TRBV6-5 to TRBJ2-3; tentatively, D is TRBD2 (6 bases). CDR1 and CDR2 (germline): MNHEY, SVGAGI. V was clipped by 10 bases and J by 6 bases, with 20 bases between them. CDR3 length: 14 amino acids. DNA for the CDR3: TGTGCCACTTGGCGGGGTTGGGGGGAGGATACGCAGTATTTT. This codes for CATWRGWGEDTQYF.

The chain has TRBV7-6 and TRBJ2-3, with 8 bases lining up with TRBD1. The V gene end was trimmed by 1 base and the J gene end by 9 bases; junction bases not matched to a gene: 0. The germline CDR1 and CDR2 sequences are SGHVS and FNYEAQ. The CDR3 consists of 12 residues. The CDR3 is CASSLDRGTQYF. CDR3 sequence (DNA): TGTGCCAGCAGCTTAGACAGGGGGACGCAGTATTTT.

The chain links TRBV4-3 to TRBJ2-5, with 10 positions matching TRBD1. The germline V gene has CDR1 LGHNA and CDR2 YSLEER. Germline trimming cut 0 bases from V and 9 bases from J; bases unmatched to any gene: 22. CDR3 length: 20 residues. The CDR3 is CASSQEWDRGMNPGWLPQYF. CDR3 coding DNA: TGCGCCAGCAGCCAAGAATGGGACAGGGGAATGAACCCAGGATGGCTTCCCCAGTACTTC.

The chain uses TRBV9 and TRBJ1-6; TRBD1 might be the D (5 bases). The germline V gene has CDR1 SGDLS and CDR2 YYNGEE. V lost 2 bases and J 6 bases, leaving 9 bases between the germline ends. The CDR3 extends over 14 amino acids. DNA of the CDR3: TGTGCCAGCAGCGTGGTAGGGGTTAATTCACCCCTCCACTTT. The encoded protein is CASSVVGVNSPLHF.

The chain uses TRBV2 and TRBJ1-4; 8 bases map to TRBD1. CDR1 is SNHLY, CDR2 FYNNEI, per germline. V shed 8 bases and J 0 bases; nucleotides not matched to a gene: 2. This CDR3 region has 14 residues. This chain's CDR3 is CASLDRATNEKLFF. The CDR3 DNA reads TGTGCCAGCCTGGACAGGGCAACTAATGAAAAACTGTTTTTT.

This chain connects TRBV15 to TRBJ2-3; 10 bases line up with TRBD2. CDR3 length equals 13 residues. Germline V gene data show CDR1 as LNHNV and CDR2 as YYDKDF (reference sequence). J lost 6 bases, V lost 8 bases, and 5 bases had no gene match. The CDR3 DNA sequence: TGTGCCACCGGGCTAGCGGGGGTGGATACGCAGTATTTT. It is translated as CATGLAGVDTQYF. The full variable domain, its missing parts supplied by reference TRBV15 and TRBJ2-3, is DAMVIQNPRYQVTQFGKPVTLSCSQTLNHNVMYWYQQKSSQAPKLLFHYYDKDFNNEADTPDNFQSRRPNTSFCFLDIRSPGLGDTAMYLCATGLAGVDTQYFGPGTRLTVL.

The chain uses TRBV10-3 and TRBJ2-1; the match to TRBD2 covers 7 bases. The CDR3 sequence is 16 residues long. Germline CDR1 and CDR2: ENHRY and SYGVKD. The junction had 4 bases not matched to a gene; V was cut back by 2 bases and J by 0 bases. The CDR3 is CAISERSGNSYNEQFF. The CDR3 nucleotides read TGTGCCATCAGTGAGAGAAGCGGGAACTCCTACAATGAGCAGTTCTTC.

The V gene is TRBV6-5, the J gene TRBJ2-7, with 7 bases matching TRBD1. CDR1 MNHEY and CDR2 SVGAGI come from the germline V gene. This CDR3 comprises 12 residues. J gave up 3 bases and V 5 bases, and 1 base lay outside the gene matches. CDR3 protein: CASSRDSYEQYF. CDR3 bases: TGTGCCAGCAGTCGGGACAGCTACGAGCAGTACTTC.

The chain is built from TRBV18 and TRBJ1-6, with D tentatively TRBD1 (5 bases). The germline gives CDR1 KGHSH, CDR2 LQKENI. The CDR3 is made up of 14 amino acids. Trimming took 2 bases from V and 8 from J, leaving 10 bases between them. As DNA, the CDR3 is TGTGCCAGCTCACCAAGCGACAGCCATTCACCCCTCCACTTT. Translated: CASSPSDSHSPLHF.

This clone has a single count. The V gene is TRBV27, the J gene TRBJ2-1; D gene ambiguous. The germline CDR1 and CDR2 sequences are MNHEY and SMNVEV (reference sequence). V lost 5 bases to trimming and J lost 6 bases, with 5 bases between them. This CDR3 is 11 amino acids long. The CDR3 sequence is CASSEANEQFF. The CDR3 DNA sequence: TGTGCCAGCAGTGAAGCCAATGAGCAGTTCTTC.

This chain joins TRBV10-3 and TRBJ2-7, with 10 bases aligning to TRBD2. The CDR3 runs 15 residues. Germline lookup yields CDR1 ENHRY and CDR2 SYGVKD. After removal of 0 bases from V and 3 bases from J, the junction contained 2 bases not matched to a gene. CDR3 loop: CAISESLAGVYEQYF. CDR3 nucleotides: TGTGCCATCAGTGAGTCCCTAGCGGGGGTCTACGAGCAGTACTTC.

V usage is TRBV28 and J usage is TRBJ2-3; TRBD2 might be the D (5 bases). Trimming took 2 bases from V and 0 from J, leaving 12 bases between them. The CDR3 runs 16 residues. Germline values: CDR1 MDHEN, CDR2 SYDVKM. DNA of the CDR3: TGTGCCAGCAGTTTAACCGGGATTACTAGCACAGATACGCAGTATTTT. Its protein is CASSLTGITSTDTQYF. Together with reference TRBV28 and TRBJ2-3, the CDR3 gives the full variable domain: DVKVTQSSRYLVKRTGEKVFLECVQDMDHENMFWYRQDPGLGLRLIYFSYDVKMKEKGDIPEGYSVSREKKERFSLILESASTNQTSMYLCASSLTGITSTDTQYFGPGTRLTVL.

The gene calls are TRBV28 and TRBJ1-6; 9 nucleotides line up with TRBD1. Losses at the gene ends were 3 bases for V and 9 bases for J; bases not matched to a gene: 3. CDR1 MDHEN and CDR2 SYDVKM come from the germline V gene. The CDR3 is 14 residues long. The CDR3 protein is CASSFGTGISPLHF. The CDR3 DNA reads as TGTGCCAGCAGTTTTGGGACAGGGATTTCACCCCTCCACTTT.

The chain employs TRBV4-1 and TRBJ2-7; 11 nucleotides line up with TRBD1. Germline lookup yields CDR1 MGHRA and CDR2 YSYEKL. This CDR3 has 15 residues. Unmatched junction bases numbered 5, after V lost 3 bases and J lost 4 bases. The CDR3 reads CASSHPGQGVYEQYF. The CDR3 DNA sequence: TGCGCCAGCAGCCATCCGGGACAGGGGGTTTACGAGCAGTACTTC.

This rearrangement joins TRBV5-4 to TRBJ1-2; 7 bases fit TRBD1. Germline V gene sequence: CDR1 SGHNT, CDR2 YYREEE (reference sequence). With V trimmed by 3 bases and J by 1 base, 6 bases remained unmatched. The CDR3 is made up of 15 amino acids. CDR3 region: CASSSRTGSNYGYTF. CDR3 sequence (DNA): TGTGCCAGCAGCTCTCGGACAGGAAGTAACTATGGCTACACCTTC.

V and J are TRBV24-1 and TRBJ2-5, with 8 bases that match TRBD1. This CDR3 has 14 residues. CDR1 and CDR2 (germline): KGHDR, SFDVKD. Unmatched junction bases numbered 8, after V lost 7 bases and J lost 5 bases. In DNA form, the CDR3 reads TGTGCCACCAGCCCACAGGGGGTGAGGGAGACCCAGTACTTC. It is translated as CATSPQGVRETQYF.